A selection of T cell receptor beta chains follows, all from one sample in a study of blood T cell repertoires in COVID-19. Assay used: immunoSEQ multiplex PCR; TCRdb lists only in-frame clones, some missing. The sample shows tens of thousands of clones, roughly 80% of them seen only once. The sequenced sample was peripheral blood. The receptors originated from a man aged 45-65 years with COVID-19, enrolled during active disease. Both conserved end residues are part of each CDR3. D genes are given only for firm matches. The size entry is marked missing in some rows and otherwise reads once, few, many or a size class.

D gene	CDR3 length	V gene	clone size	J gene	CDR3 protein	CDR3 DNA
TRBD2	16	TRBV5-4	.	TRBJ2-5	CASIPDPGLAGPTQYF	TGTGCCAGCATTCCTGACCCGGGACTAGCGGGACCGACCCAGTACTTC
.	14	TRBV29-1	.	TRBJ2-1	CSVVEAGAGGEQFF	TGCAGCGTTGTCGAGGCAGGGGCCGGTGGTGAGCAGTTCTTC
.	16	TRBV5-1	.	TRBJ2-2	CASTLGQRGRTGELFF	TGCGCCAGCACTTTGGGACAGCGTGGGAGGACCGGGGAGCTGTTTTTT
.	13	TRBV7-9	.	TRBJ1-2	CASSLRRGGGYTF	TGTGCCAGCAGCTTACGCCGTGGGGGCGGCTACACCTTC
.	16	TRBV5-6	few	TRBJ1-5	CASSLQGGGGNQPQHF	TGTGCCAGCAGCTTGCAGGGAGGGGGTGGAAATCAGCCCCAGCATTTT
.	13	TRBV19	.	TRBJ1-1	CASSLRGGTEAFF	TGTGCCAGTAGTCTCAGGGGTGGGACTGAAGCTTTCTTT
.	14	TRBV19	.	TRBJ2-3	CASSMGLGPSPQYF	TGTGCCAGTAGTATGGGACTGGGGCCCTCTCCGCAGTATTTT
TRBD1	17	TRBV11-2	.	TRBJ2-3	CASSSYRGQTSTDTQYF	TGTGCCAGCAGCTCATACAGGGGGCAAACTAGCACAGATACGCAGTATTTT
.	14	TRBV7-6	.	TRBJ2-4	CASSPRDSQNIQYF	TGTGCCAGCAGCCCTCGGGACTCCCAAAACATTCAGTACTTC
TRBD1	17	TRBV19	.	TRBJ1-6	CASTPGFGQGGNSPLHF	TGTGCCAGTACTCCCGGCTTCGGACAGGGGGGTAATTCACCCCTCCACTTT
TRBD1	14	TRBV6-1	.	TRBJ1-2	CASSEGQGVYGYTF	TGTGCCAGCAGTGAAGGACAGGGGGTCTATGGCTACACCTTC
TRBD1	16	TRBV7-9	.	TRBJ2-6	CASSSHRGLGANVLTF	TGTGCCAGCAGCTCACACAGGGGGCTTGGGGCCAACGTCCTGACTTTC
.	14	TRBV7-9	.	TRBJ1-6	CASSAGVHNSPLHF	TGTGCCAGCAGCGCCGGGGTACATAATTCACCCCTCCACTTT
TRBD1	19	TRBV24-1	.	TRBJ2-3	CATSDPLRIGTGKTDTQYF	TGTGCCACCAGTGATCCCCTCCGGATCGGGACAGGGAAGACAGATACGCAGTATTTT
.	15	TRBV7-3	.	TRBJ2-3	CASSLFTSGTDTQYF	TGTGCCAGCAGCTTATTTACTTCGGGCACAGATACGCAGTATTTT
TRBD2	17	TRBV3-1/TRBV3-2	.	TRBJ2-3	CASSQVVSGGRTDTQYF	TGTGCCAGCAGCCAAGTCGTGAGCGGGGGGCGCACAGATACGCAGTATTTT
.	15	TRBV7-6	.	TRBJ1-6	CASSLETAGGSPLHF	TGTGCCAGCAGCTTAGAGACGGCGGGAGGTTCACCCCTCCACTTT
TRBD1	15	TRBV27	.	TRBJ2-5	CASSSPGQARETQYF	TGTGCCAGCAGTTCACCGGGACAGGCTCGGGAGACCCAGTACTTC
TRBD1	15	TRBV30	.	TRBJ1-4	CAWSAPTGFNEKLFF	TGTGCCTGGAGTGCCCCGACAGGGTTTAATGAAAAACTGTTTTTT
.	17	TRBV4-3	.	TRBJ1-6	CASSQETGGYNNSPLHF	TGCGCCAGCAGCCAAGAGACTGGAGGGTACAATAATTCACCCCTCCACTTT
TRBD1	16	TRBV28	.	TRBJ2-1	CASTRGQGASYNEQFF	TGTGCCAGCACCCGAGGTCAGGGGGCCTCCTACAATGAGCAGTTCTTC
TRBD2	17	TRBV7-2	.	TRBJ2-5	CASSLVGGGAISETQYF	TGTGCCAGCAGCTTAGTTGGCGGGGGGGCCATTTCGGAGACCCAGTACTTC
.	13	TRBV2	.	TRBJ2-3	CASSTGYTDTQYF	TGTGCCAGCAGCACAGGGTACACAGATACGCAGTATTTT
TRBD1	15	TRBV10-3	.	TRBJ1-2	CAISNADRGKGGYTF	TGTGCCATCAGTAATGCCGACAGGGGGAAAGGTGGCTACACCTTC
TRBD1	14	TRBV7-9	.	TRBJ2-5	CASSTGTDQETQYF	TGTGCCAGCAGCACCGGGACAGACCAAGAGACCCAGTACTTC
.	15	TRBV12-5	.	TRBJ2-6	CASGLPLSGANVLTF	TGTGCTAGTGGTCTCCCCCTATCTGGGGCCAACGTCCTGACTTTC
.	13	TRBV6-6	.	TRBJ2-7	CASSNGQAYEQYF	TGTGCCAGCAGTAATGGGCAGGCCTACGAGCAGTACTTC
TRBD1	13	TRBV6-5	.	TRBJ1-1	CASSYWTGTEAFF	TGTGCCAGCAGTTACTGGACAGGCACTGAAGCTTTCTTT
TRBD2	16	TRBV6-6	.	TRBJ2-1	CASSYAGGAQLNEQFF	TGTGCCAGCAGCTACGCCGGGGGGGCCCAATTAAATGAGCAGTTCTTC
.	15	TRBV4-1	.	TRBJ1-2	CASSQDRREHYGYTF	TGCGCCAGCAGCCAAGACCGAAGGGAGCACTATGGCTACACCTTC
.	19	TRBV5-4	.	TRBJ2-5	CASSLAGLSETRSQETQYF	TGTGCCAGCAGCTTGGCGGGACTCTCAGAGACTCGTTCCCAAGAGACCCAGTACTTC
TRBD2	13	TRBV2	once	TRBJ2-3	CASSRDYTDTQYF	TGTGCCAGCAGCAGGGACTACACAGATACGCAGTATTTT
.	15	TRBV6-2/TRBV6-3	.	TRBJ2-2	CASSVTRGITGELFF	TGTGCCAGCAGTGTAACCAGGGGTATCACCGGGGAGCTGTTTTTT
TRBD2	16	TRBV3-1/TRBV3-2	few	TRBJ2-2	CASTPRSGGAGGELFF	TGTGCCAGCACCCCCCGTAGCGGGGGGGCCGGCGGGGAGCTGTTTTTT
.	14	TRBV1	.	TRBJ2-1	CTSSPLSRDNEQFF	TGCACCAGCAGCCCTTTGAGCCGAGACAATGAGCAGTTCTTC
TRBD1	16	TRBV7-9	.	TRBJ1-2	CASSLDPQGVASGYTF	TGTGCCAGCAGCTTAGATCCACAGGGGGTGGCTTCTGGCTACACCTTC
.	15	TRBV19	.	TRBJ2-3	CASSQPGLHTDTQYF	TGTGCCAGTAGTCAACCGGGACTGCACACAGATACGCAGTATTTT
.	14	TRBV5-5	once	TRBJ2-1	CASSLVLARSEQFF	TGTGCCAGCAGCTTGGTCCTAGCGCGTTCTGAGCAGTTCTTC
.	13	TRBV11-1	.	TRBJ2-2	CASSPKYTGELFF	TGTGCCAGCAGCCCTAAATACACCGGGGAGCTGTTTTTT
.	11	TRBV27	.	TRBJ2-4	CASSYVSRDWF	TGTGCCAGCAGTTATGTTAGCAGGGACTGGTTC
.	13	TRBV7-9	.	TRBJ1-1	CASSSLRTAEAFF	TGTGCCAGCAGCTCCCTGAGAACCGCTGAAGCTTTCTTT
TRBD2	17	TRBV4-2	.	TRBJ2-1	CASSQSTSGGWGNEQFF	TGTGCCAGCAGCCAATCTACTAGCGGGGGGTGGGGAAATGAGCAGTTCTTC
.	15	TRBV3-1/TRBV3-2	.	TRBJ1-6	CASSQDSQGRSPLHF	TGTGCCAGCAGCCAAGATTCACAGGGTCGTTCACCCCTCCACTTT
TRBD2	18	TRBV5-1	.	TRBJ2-5	CASSFLRLAGGAWETQYF	TGCGCCAGCAGCTTCCTCCGACTAGCGGGGGGGGCCTGGGAGACCCAGTACTTC
.	15	TRBV15	.	TRBJ1-4	CATSRESVTGYQLFF	TGTGCCACCAGCAGAGAGTCCGTAACCGGGTACCAGCTGTTTTTT
.	16	TRBV5-6	.	TRBJ2-6	CASIRAGLSGANVLTF	TGTGCCAGCATTAGGGCGGGGCTCTCTGGGGCCAACGTCCTGACTTTC
TRBD1	15	TRBV4-1	.	TRBJ1-5	CASSQVDREGQPQHF	TGCGCCAGCAGCCAAGTGGACAGGGAGGGTCAGCCCCAGCATTTT
.	14	TRBV6-6	.	TRBJ1-5	CASSYRAEDQPQHF	TGTGCCAGCAGTTACAGGGCGGAGGATCAGCCCCAGCATTTT
.	15	TRBV7-9	.	TRBJ2-1	CASSLVRATYNEQFF	TGTGCCAGCAGCTTAGTCAGGGCTACCTACAATGAGCAGTTCTTC
.	16	TRBV19	.	TRBJ2-1	CASTRPGSGSYNEQFF	TGTGCCAGTACTCGTCCAGGGTCAGGGTCCTACAATGAGCAGTTCTTC